This T cell receptor beta chain originates from a study of Graves' ophthalmopathy and Graves' hyperthyroidism. Study-level findings and limits: The model predicted ophthalmopathy progression with around 69% sensitivity and around 72% specificity. Blood was where most expanded thyroid clonotypes above 0.001 frequency also turned up.

Between the trimmed V and J ends, which lost 2 bases and 5 bases, there was a span of 22 bases. The CDR3 contains 17 residues. The germline V gene has CDR1 LGHDT and CDR2 YNNKEL (reference sequence). The authors amplified TCR beta CDR3 regions, and they did so from RNA transcripts for repertoire sequencing. RT-PCR with HTBI primers came first, then second-round multiplex PCR. TCRdb reprocessed the multiplex PCR reads with MiXCR, giving one entry per CDR3 protein. This repertoire shows approximately 460,000 distinct CDR3 sequences, about an eighth found once; its top ten account for approximately 9.8%. Every ophthalmopathy donor presented moderate-to-severe activity, CAS ≥3, NOSPECS ≥4 and duration under 3 months. The authors diagnosed from clinical symptoms, serum thyroxine, TRAb, thyroid ultrasound and orbital computed tomography. To note about this clonotype: Its antigen is undetermined.

This TCR was sampled from a woman aged 25 to 45 with Graves' ophthalmopathy. The V gene is TRBV3-1, the J gene TRBJ2-7; D unclear. The source material was blood. Here the CDR3 reads CASSQPWRPASTHEQYF. Here the CDR3 DNA reads TGTGCCAGCAGCCAACCTTGGCGACCCGCGTCGACCCACGAGCAGTACTTC.